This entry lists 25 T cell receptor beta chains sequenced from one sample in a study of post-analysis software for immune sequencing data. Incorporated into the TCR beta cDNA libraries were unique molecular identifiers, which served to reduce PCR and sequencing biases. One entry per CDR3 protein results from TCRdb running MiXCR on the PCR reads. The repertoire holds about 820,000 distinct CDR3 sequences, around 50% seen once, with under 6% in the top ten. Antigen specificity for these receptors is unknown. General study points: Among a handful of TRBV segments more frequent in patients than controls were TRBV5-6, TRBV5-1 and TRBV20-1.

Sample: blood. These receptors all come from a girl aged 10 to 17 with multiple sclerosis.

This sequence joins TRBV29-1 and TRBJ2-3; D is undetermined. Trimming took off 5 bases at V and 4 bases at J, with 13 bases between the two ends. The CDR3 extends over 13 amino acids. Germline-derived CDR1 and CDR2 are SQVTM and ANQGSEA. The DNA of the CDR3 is TGCAGCGTTCGCACCCTGTTTCCAGATACGCAGTATTTT. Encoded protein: CSVRTLFPDTQYF.

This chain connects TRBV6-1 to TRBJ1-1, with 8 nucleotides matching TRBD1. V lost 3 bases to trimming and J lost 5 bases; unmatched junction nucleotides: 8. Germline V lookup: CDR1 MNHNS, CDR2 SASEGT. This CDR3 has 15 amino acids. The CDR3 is CASSDGGRGRTEAFF. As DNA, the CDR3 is TGTGCCAGCAGTGATGGGGGCAGGGGGCGGACTGAAGCTTTCTTT.

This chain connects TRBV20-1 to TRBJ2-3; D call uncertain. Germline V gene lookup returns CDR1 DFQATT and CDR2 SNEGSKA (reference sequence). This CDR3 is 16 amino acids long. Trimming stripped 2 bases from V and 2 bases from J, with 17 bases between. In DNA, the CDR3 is TGCAGTGCTAGATTGTTCACCACACTCCCCACAGATACGCAGTATTTT. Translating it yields CSARLFTTLPTDTQYF.

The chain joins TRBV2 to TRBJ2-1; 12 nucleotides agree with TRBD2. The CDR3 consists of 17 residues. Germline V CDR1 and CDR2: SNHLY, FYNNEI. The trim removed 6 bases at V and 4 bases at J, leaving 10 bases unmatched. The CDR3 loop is CASSARTSGEHYNEQFF. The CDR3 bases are TGTGCCAGCAGCGCCAGGACTAGCGGGGAGCATTACAATGAGCAGTTCTTC.

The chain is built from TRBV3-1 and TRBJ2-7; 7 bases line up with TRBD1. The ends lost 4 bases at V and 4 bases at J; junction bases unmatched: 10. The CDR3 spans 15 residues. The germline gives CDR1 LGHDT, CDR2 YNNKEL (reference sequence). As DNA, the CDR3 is TGTGCCAGCAGCCTCGGGACAGTCCCCACGTACGAGCAGTACTTC. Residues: CASSLGTVPTYEQYF.

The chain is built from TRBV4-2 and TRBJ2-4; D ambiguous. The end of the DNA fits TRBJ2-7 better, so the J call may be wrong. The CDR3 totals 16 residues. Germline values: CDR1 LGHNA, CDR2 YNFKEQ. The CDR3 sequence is CASSPLFGRSYYEQYF. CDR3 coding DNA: TGTGCCAGCAGCCCTCTCTTTGGGCGCTCCTACTACGAGCAGTACTTC.

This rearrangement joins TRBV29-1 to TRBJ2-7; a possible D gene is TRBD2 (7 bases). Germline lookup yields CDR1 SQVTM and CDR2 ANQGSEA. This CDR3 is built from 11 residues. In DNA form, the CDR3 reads TGCGGGGCGGGGGCGCCCTACGAGCAGTACTTC. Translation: CGAGAPYEQYF.

DNA for the CDR3: TGCAGTATGGGGCTGCGACTAGCGGGGCCCGCATACGAGCAGTACTTC. Amino acids: CSMGLRLAGPAYEQYF. The J gene is TRBJ2-7, the V gene TRBV20-1, with TRBD2 matching 11 bases. The CDR3 is made up of 16 amino acids. The trim removed 8 bases at V and 4 bases at J, leaving 16 bases unmatched. In germline, CDR1 is DFQATT, CDR2 SNEGSKA (reference sequence).

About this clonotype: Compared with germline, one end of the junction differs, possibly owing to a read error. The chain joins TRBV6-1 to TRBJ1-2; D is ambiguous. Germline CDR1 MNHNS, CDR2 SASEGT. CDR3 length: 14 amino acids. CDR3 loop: CAISESERPLGYTF. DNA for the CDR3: TGTGCCATCAGTGAGTCGGAGCGGCCCCTGGGCTACACCTTC.

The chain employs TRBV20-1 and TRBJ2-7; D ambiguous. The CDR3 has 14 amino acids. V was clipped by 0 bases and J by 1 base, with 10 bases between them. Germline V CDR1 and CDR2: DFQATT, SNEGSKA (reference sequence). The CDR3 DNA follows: TGCAGTGCTAGAGAGACCACTCTATCCTACGAGCAGTACTTC. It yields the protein CSARETTLSYEQYF.

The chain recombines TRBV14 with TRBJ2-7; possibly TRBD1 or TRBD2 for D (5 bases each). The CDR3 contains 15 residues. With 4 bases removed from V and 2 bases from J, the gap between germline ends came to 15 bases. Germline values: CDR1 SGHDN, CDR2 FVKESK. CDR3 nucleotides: TGTGCCAGCAGCCGGGGGAACAGGATAACCTACGAGCAGTACTTC. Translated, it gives CASSRGNRITYEQYF. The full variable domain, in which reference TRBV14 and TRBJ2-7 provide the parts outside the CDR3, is EAGVTQFPSHSVIEKGQTVTLRCDPISGHDNLYWYRRVMGKEIKFLLHFVKESKQDESGMPNNRFLAERTGGTYSTLKVQPAELEDSGVYFCASSRGNRITYEQYFGPGTRLTVT.

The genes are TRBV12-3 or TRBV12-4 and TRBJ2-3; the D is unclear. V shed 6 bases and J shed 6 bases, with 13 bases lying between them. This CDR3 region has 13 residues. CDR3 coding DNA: TGTGCCAGCAGCCAAAGGCGTAAGGATACGCAGTATTTT. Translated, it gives CASSQRRKDTQYF.

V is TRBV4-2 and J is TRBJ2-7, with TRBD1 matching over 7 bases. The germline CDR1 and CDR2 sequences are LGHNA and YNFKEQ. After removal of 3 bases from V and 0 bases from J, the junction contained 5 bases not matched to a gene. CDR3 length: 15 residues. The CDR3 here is CASSHTTGSSYEQYF. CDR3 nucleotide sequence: TGTGCCAGCAGCCACACGACAGGGAGCTCCTACGAGCAGTACTTC.

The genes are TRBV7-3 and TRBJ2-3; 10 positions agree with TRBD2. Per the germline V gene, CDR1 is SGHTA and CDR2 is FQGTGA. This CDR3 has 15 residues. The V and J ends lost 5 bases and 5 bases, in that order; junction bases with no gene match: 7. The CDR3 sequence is CASSHFSGGLDTQYF. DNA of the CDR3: TGTGCCAGCAGCCATTTTAGCGGGGGGCTAGATACGCAGTATTTT.

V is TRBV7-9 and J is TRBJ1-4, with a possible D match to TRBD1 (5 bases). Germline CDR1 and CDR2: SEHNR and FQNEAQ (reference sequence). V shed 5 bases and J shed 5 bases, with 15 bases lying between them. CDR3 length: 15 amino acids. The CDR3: CASSLRDGKNEKLFF. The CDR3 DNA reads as TGTGCCAGCAGCCTGAGGGACGGAAAGAATGAAAAACTGTTTTTT.

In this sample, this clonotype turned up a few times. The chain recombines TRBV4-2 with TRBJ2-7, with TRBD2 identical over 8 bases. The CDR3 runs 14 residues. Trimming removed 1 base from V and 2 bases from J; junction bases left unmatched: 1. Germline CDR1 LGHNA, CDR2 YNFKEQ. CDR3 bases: TGTGCCAGCAGCCAAGGCGGGAGGACCTACGAGCAGTACTTC. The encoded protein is CASSQGGRTYEQYF.

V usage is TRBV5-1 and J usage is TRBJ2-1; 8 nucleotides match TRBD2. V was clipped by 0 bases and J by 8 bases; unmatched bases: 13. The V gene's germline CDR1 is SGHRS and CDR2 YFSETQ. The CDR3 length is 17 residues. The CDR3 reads CASSLAEIAGIGDEQFF. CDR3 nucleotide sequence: TGCGCCAGCAGCTTGGCGGAAATAGCGGGAATTGGGGATGAGCAGTTCTTC.

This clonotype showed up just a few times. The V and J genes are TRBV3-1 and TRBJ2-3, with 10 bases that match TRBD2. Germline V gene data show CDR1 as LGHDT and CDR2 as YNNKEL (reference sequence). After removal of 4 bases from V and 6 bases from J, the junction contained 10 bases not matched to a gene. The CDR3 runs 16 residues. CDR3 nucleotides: TGTGCCAGCAGCCTCAAGCGGGAGGGCCGGGGGGATACGCAGTATTTT. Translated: CASSLKREGRGDTQYF.

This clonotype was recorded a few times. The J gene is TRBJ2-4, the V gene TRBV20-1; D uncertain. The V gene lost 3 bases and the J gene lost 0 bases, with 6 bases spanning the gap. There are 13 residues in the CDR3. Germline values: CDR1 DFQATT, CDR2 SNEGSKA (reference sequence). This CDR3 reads CSASDLAKNIQYF. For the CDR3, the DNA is TGCAGTGCTAGTGACCTAGCCAAAAACATTCAGTACTTC.

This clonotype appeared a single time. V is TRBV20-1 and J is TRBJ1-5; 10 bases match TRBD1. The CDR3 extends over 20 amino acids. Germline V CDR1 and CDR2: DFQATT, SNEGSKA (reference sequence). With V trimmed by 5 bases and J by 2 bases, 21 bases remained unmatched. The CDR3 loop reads CSARGNPGGQGRRGNQPQHF. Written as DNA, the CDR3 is TGCAGTGCTCGGGGAAACCCAGGGGGACAGGGGAGACGAGGCAATCAGCCCCAGCATTTT.

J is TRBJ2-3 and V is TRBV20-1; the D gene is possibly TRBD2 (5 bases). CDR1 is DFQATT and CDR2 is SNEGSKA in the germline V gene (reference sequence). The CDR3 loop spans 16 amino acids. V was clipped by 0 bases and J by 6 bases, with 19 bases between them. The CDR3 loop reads CSARDGVRRLRDTQYF. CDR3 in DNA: TGCAGTGCTAGAGACGGGGTTAGACGTCTCCGGGATACGCAGTATTTT.

CDR3 residues: CSASGRGETQYF. The CDR3 DNA reads TGCAGTGCAAGCGGGCGGGGAGAGACCCAGTACTTC. The V and J genes are TRBV20-1 and TRBJ2-5, with D possibly matching TRBD2 (6 bases). Germline CDR1 and CDR2: DFQATT and SNEGSKA (reference sequence). The V and J ends lost 6 bases and 4 bases respectively, with 12 bases between them. CDR3 length: 12 residues.

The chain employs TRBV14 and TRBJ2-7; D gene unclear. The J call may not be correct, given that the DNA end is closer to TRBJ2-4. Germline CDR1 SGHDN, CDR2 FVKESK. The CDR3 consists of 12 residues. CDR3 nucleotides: TGTGCCAGCAGCCAAGCTGTCTCCATTCAGTACTTC. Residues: CASSQAVSIQYF.

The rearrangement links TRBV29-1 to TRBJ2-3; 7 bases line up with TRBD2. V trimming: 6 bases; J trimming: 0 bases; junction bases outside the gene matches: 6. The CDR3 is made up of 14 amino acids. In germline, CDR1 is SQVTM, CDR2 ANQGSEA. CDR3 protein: CSVVSGTSTDTQYF. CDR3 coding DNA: TGCAGCGTCGTAAGCGGGACTAGCACAGATACGCAGTATTTT.

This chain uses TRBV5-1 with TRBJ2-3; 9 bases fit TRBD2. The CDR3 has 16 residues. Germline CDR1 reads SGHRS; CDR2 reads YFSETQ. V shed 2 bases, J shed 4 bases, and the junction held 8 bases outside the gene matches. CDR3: CASSFRRGGSADTQYF. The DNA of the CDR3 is TGCGCCAGCAGCTTTAGGCGGGGGGGCAGCGCAGATACGCAGTATTTT. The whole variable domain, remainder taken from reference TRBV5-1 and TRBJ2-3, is KAGVTQTPRYLIKTRGQQVTLSCSPISGHRSVSWYQQTPGQGLQFLFEYFSETQRNKGNFPGRFSGRQFSNSRSEMNVSTLELGDSALYLCASSFRRGGSADTQYFGPGTRLTVL.